The entry below gives a single T cell receptor beta chain sequence along with its context. The antigen is not known. These data originate in a study of T cell responses to AZD1222 COVID-19 vaccine. Study-wide results and caveats: The donors showed a predominance of white British ancestry and of females, with possible underestimation of clonal diversity. Unmutated variant regions reportedly attract nearly half of all spike-specific TCRs. Dominant CD4 TCR responses targeted spike regions 160-218 and 743-854. Recipients of AZD1222 seropositive at baseline numbered only 6 or 7.

Using immunoSEQ multiplex PCR, the repertoire was profiled, and TCRdb retains in-frame clones only, with some absent. The profile covers 130,000 to 150,000 clones, with 88% appearing a single time and approximately 5.1% taken by the ten largest. Germline loops: CDR1 SNHLY, CDR2 FYNNEI. V was cut by 6 bases and J by 10 bases, with 12 bases left in between. The CDR3 consists of 11 residues. This chain links TRBV2 with TRBJ1-2; D gene uncertain. This TCR derives from an adult who received the MenACWY meningococcal vaccine as a control. Sequences were derived from peripheral blood, sampled 28 days after the second dose of the MenACWY control vaccine. The CDR3 region is CASSQMEDYTF. The DNA of the CDR3 is TGTGCCAGCAGCCAAATGGAGGACTACACCTTC. Drawing the rest from reference TRBV2 and TRBJ1-2, the complete variable domain is EPEVTQTPSHQVTQMGQEVILRCVPISNHLYFYWYRQILGQKVEFLVSFYNNEISEKSEIFDDQFSVERPDGSNFTLKIRSTKLEDSAMYFCASSQMEDYTFGSGTRLTVV.